Listed here is a single T cell receptor beta chain. The antigen remains unidentified. The data belong to a study of shared clonotypes between healthy human individuals. Original methodology: Sequence data from immunoSEQ were junction-only and lacked quality scores; consequently, filtering differed. TCRdb's table, derived via immunoSEQ multiplex PCR, lists solely in-frame clones and lacks some. The V and J calls and clone size were taken over from that table, and D and trimming were inferred from the DNA. The data hold fewer than 600,000 clones, with about 80% observed a single time. Study-level findings and limits: Apart from blood, nothing was sampled; tissue repertoires likely differ.

Germline CDR1 MGHRA, CDR2 YSYEKL. This CDR3 contains 15 residues. V gave up 0 bases and J gave up 2 bases, with 9 bases separating them. The sequenced sample consisted of PBMCs. The V gene is TRBV4-1, the J gene TRBJ2-3; D may match TRBD1 or TRBD2 (6 bases each). This TCR was recovered from a woman aged 40 to 55 in good health. Some clones in this sample may be carry-over from other donors' samples. The CDR3 here is CASSQEGGPTDTQYF. CDR3 DNA sequence: TGCGCCAGCAGCCAAGAGGGGGGCCCCACAGATACGCAGTATTTT.